These T cell receptor beta chains were read from a single sample in a study of blood T cell repertoires in COVID-19. The assay was immunoSEQ multiplex PCR, and TCRdb's table has in-frame clones only and misses some. The table lists around 250,000 clones, about 87% of them singletons. Sequencing used PBMCs or T cells enriched from blood (not recorded which). Receptors originate from a woman aged 50 to 60 who had recovered from COVID-19. CDR3s include the opening cysteine and the closing phenylalanine or tryptophan. Each record gives: D gene, V gene, J gene, clone size, CDR3 protein, CDR3 DNA. A D gene is named only where the DNA matches it firmly. Expanded clones are given a class, and other clones once, few, many or no size at all.

d_gene: TRBD1; v_gene: TRBV4-1; j_gene: TRBJ1-3; abundance: -; CDR3aa: CASSLQQGAGNTIYF; CDR3nt: TGCGCCAGCAGCCTACAGCAGGGGGCTGGAAACACCATATATTTT
d_gene: -; v_gene: TRBV2; j_gene: TRBJ2-5; abundance: -; CDR3aa: CASSVDRFSQETQYF; CDR3nt: TGTGCCAGCAGTGTCGACAGGTTCAGCCAAGAGACCCAGTACTTC
d_gene: TRBD2; v_gene: TRBV6-5; j_gene: TRBJ2-7; abundance: -; CDR3aa: CASGRGLASYEQYF; CDR3nt: TGTGCCAGCGGTAGAGGACTAGCGAGCTACGAGCAGTACTTC
d_gene: TRBD2; v_gene: TRBV6-2/TRBV6-3; j_gene: TRBJ2-2; abundance: -; CDR3aa: CASSYQSGRAITGELFF; CDR3nt: TGTGCCAGCAGTTACCAAAGCGGGAGGGCGATCACCGGGGAGCTGTTTTTT
d_gene: -; v_gene: TRBV6-1; j_gene: TRBJ2-1; abundance: few; CDR3aa: CASSESAEGSYNEQFF; CDR3nt: TGTGCCAGCAGTGAATCAGCGGAGGGCTCCTACAATGAGCAGTTCTTC
d_gene: TRBD2; v_gene: TRBV19; j_gene: TRBJ2-1; abundance: once; CDR3aa: CASRTGTNYNEQFF; CDR3nt: TGTGCCAGTAGAACCGGGACTAATTACAATGAGCAGTTCTTC
d_gene: -; v_gene: TRBV4-2; j_gene: TRBJ2-3; abundance: -; CDR3aa: CASSQGLALGGTQYF; CDR3nt: TGTGCCAGCAGCCAAGGGCTAGCTCTAGGGGGTACGCAGTATTTT
d_gene: TRBD1; v_gene: TRBV7-2; j_gene: TRBJ1-1; abundance: -; CDR3aa: CASSPPGQGASEAFF; CDR3nt: TGTGCCAGCAGCCCCCCCGGACAGGGGGCCTCTGAAGCTTTCTTT
d_gene: -; v_gene: TRBV30; j_gene: TRBJ1-4; abundance: once; CDR3aa: CAWSSPGQATNEKLFF; CDR3nt: TGTGCCTGGAGTTCCCCGGGACAAGCAACTAATGAAAAACTGTTTTTT
d_gene: TRBD1; v_gene: TRBV19; j_gene: TRBJ1-2; abundance: -; CDR3aa: CASSMGQGAGYGYTF; CDR3nt: TGTGCCAGTAGTATGGGCCAGGGGGCCGGTTATGGCTACACCTTC
d_gene: -; v_gene: TRBV11-2; j_gene: TRBJ2-7; abundance: -; CDR3aa: CASSSPELPGAIFSYEQYF; CDR3nt: TGTGCCAGCAGCTCCCCGGAGCTTCCAGGGGCGATCTTCTCCTACGAGCAGTACTTC
d_gene: -; v_gene: TRBV18; j_gene: TRBJ1-1; abundance: -; CDR3aa: CASSRDPGASEAFF; CDR3nt: TGTGCCAGCTCACGAGATCCAGGGGCAAGTGAAGCTTTCTTT
d_gene: TRBD1; v_gene: TRBV2; j_gene: TRBJ1-6; abundance: -; CDR3aa: CASTNRGDRDSPLHF; CDR3nt: TGTGCCAGCACTAACCGGGGGGACAGGGATTCACCCCTCCACTTT
d_gene: -; v_gene: TRBV6-4; j_gene: TRBJ2-3; abundance: -; CDR3aa: CASSGKGGSTDTQYF; CDR3nt: TGTGCCAGCAGCGGGAAGGGCGGGAGCACAGATACGCAGTATTTT